The T cell receptor (beta chain) described here comes from a study of cytomegalovirus exposure and HLA in healthy donors. Data came from immunoSEQ multiplex PCR; TCRdb stores just in-frame clones and leaves some out. This table has over 100,000 clones, roughly 90% appearing once. The germline V gene has CDR1 KGHSH and CDR2 LQKENI. The CDR3 loop spans 15 amino acids. V shed 3 bases and J 7 bases; nucleotides not matched to a gene: 5. The chain is built from TRBV18 and TRBJ1-6; 8 nucleotides agree with TRBD1. The receptor comes from a woman under 30 in good health and CMV-seronegative. Sample: PBMCs. DNA for the CDR3: TGTGCCAGCTCACCCGGGACAGGTGAAAATTCACCCCTCCACTTT. Translated, it gives CASSPGTGENSPLHF.